The 15 T cell receptor beta chains presented below share a single source sample, sequenced in a study of identifying expanded T cells in peripheral blood. The table came from immunoSEQ multiplex PCR; TCRdb's copy has only in-frame clones and leaves some out. The table shows about 91,000 clones, with around 88% occurring only once. Sequenced: blood. These receptors were obtained from a person between 18 and 70 years old in good health.

This clone was detected only once. This rearrangement joins TRBV6-1 to TRBJ2-5, with 7 bases aligning to TRBD1. The CDR3 sequence is 15 residues long. CDR1 is MNHNS and CDR2 is SASEGT in the germline V gene. V dropped 6 bases and J dropped 5; count of bases not matched to a gene: 12. DNA of the CDR3: TGTGCCAGCAGCATAGACAGGGTGGTAGGTGAGACCCAGTACTTC. Protein sequence: CASSIDRVVGETQYF.

Concerning this clone itself: Relative to the germline gene, one junction end is altered; a read error may explain this. The chain has TRBV13 and TRBJ1-5; D ambiguous. CDR3 length: 15 amino acids. Per the germline V gene, CDR1 is PRHDT and CDR2 is FYEKMQ (reference sequence). The CDR3 region has the DNA TGTGCCAGCAGCCTAGGAGGTTATAGCAATCAGCCCCAGCATTTT. Protein product: CASSLGGYSNQPQHF. The variable domain in full, completed from reference TRBV13 and TRBJ1-5, reads AAGVIQSPRHLIKEKRETATLKCYPIPRHDTVYWYQQGPGQDPQFLISFYEKMQSDKGSIPDRFSAQQFSDYHSELNMSSLELGDSALYFCASSLGGYSNQPQHFGDGTRLSIL.

Here the CDR3 DNA reads TGTGCCACCAGCAGAGAATGGCATAAGGAGCAGTTCTTC. Protein: CATSREWHKEQFF. The V gene is TRBV15, the J gene TRBJ2-1; no firm D call. This CDR3 comprises 13 residues. Trimming removed 0 bases at V and 10 bases at J, with 10 bases between. Germline V lookup: CDR1 LNHNV, CDR2 YYDKDF (reference sequence). The entire variable domain, with the rest obtained from reference TRBV15 and TRBJ2-1, is as follows: DAMVIQNPRYQVTQFGKPVTLSCSQTLNHNVMYWYQQKSSQAPKLLFHYYDKDFNNEADTPDNFQSRRPNTSFCFLDIRSPGLGDTAMYLCATSREWHKEQFFGPGTRLTVL.

The gene calls are TRBV25-1 and TRBJ1-2; 12 bases agree with TRBD1. The germline CDR1 and CDR2 sequences are MGHDK and SYGVNS. The CDR3 contains 18 residues. V lost 1 base, J lost 4 bases, and 10 bases stayed unmatched. CDR3 residues: CASSESTGTGGEGYGYTF. The CDR3 DNA follows: TGTGCCAGCAGTGAATCGACCGGGACAGGGGGCGAGGGCTATGGCTACACCTTC.

J is TRBJ2-7 and V is TRBV2; TRBD1 or TRBD2 may be the D gene (5 bases each). The germline CDR1 and CDR2 sequences are SNHLY and FYNNEI. V lost 7 bases to trimming and J lost 2 bases, with 15 bases between them. The CDR3 sequence is 14 residues long. CDR3 residues: CASNWDGQTYEQYF. In DNA form, the CDR3 reads TGTGCCAGCAACTGGGACGGCCAAACCTACGAGCAGTACTTC.

V usage is TRBV29-1 and J usage is TRBJ1-2; TRBD1 aligns across 8 bases. Germline V gene data show CDR1 as SQVTM and CDR2 as ANQGSEA. Germline trimming cut 3 bases from V and 2 bases from J; bases unmatched to any gene: 2. The length of the CDR3 is 13 residues. CDR3 DNA: TGCAGCGTTGAGAGGACAGGGAACTATGGCTACACCTTC. Translating gives CSVERTGNYGYTF.

This chain connects TRBV11-2 to TRBJ2-6; maybe TRBD1 (6 bases). Trimming left V 3 bases short and J 0 bases short, with 15 bases between. Germline V CDR1 and CDR2: SGHAT, FQNNGV. There are 18 residues in the CDR3. The CDR3 nucleotides read TGTGCCAGCAGCTTGAGACCGCAGGGGCCCTCTGGGGCCAACGTCCTGACTTTC. Amino acid sequence: CASSLRPQGPSGANVLTF.

The chain couples TRBV19 to TRBJ2-5; tentative D call: TRBD1 (7 bases). With 1 base removed from V and 9 bases from J, the gap between germline ends came to 21 bases. Germline CDR1 LNHDA, CDR2 SQIVND (reference sequence). This CDR3 contains 16 residues. This CDR3 reads CASSIVGGQRSGAQYF. The CDR3 DNA follows: TGTGCCAGTAGTATAGTGGGGGGACAGCGGTCCGGGGCCCAGTACTTC.

The chain uses TRBV4-2 and TRBJ2-7; TRBD2 aligns across 9 bases. Germline V gene sequence: CDR1 LGHNA, CDR2 YNFKEQ. V was clipped by 0 bases and J by 5 bases; unmatched bases: 8. CDR3 length equals 16 residues. The CDR3 sequence is CASSQDEGSGSNEQYF. The CDR3, as DNA: TGTGCCAGCAGCCAAGATGAGGGTAGCGGGAGCAACGAGCAGTACTTC.

This clone has a single count. This chain links TRBV11-3 with TRBJ2-7; 10 bases line up with TRBD1. This CDR3 region has 15 residues. CDR1 is SGHNT, CDR2 YENEEA, per germline. V lost 5 bases, J lost 2 bases, and 6 bases stayed unmatched. The CDR3 sequence is CASSQGQGFPYEQYF. CDR3 nucleotide sequence: TGTGCCAGCAGCCAGGGACAGGGGTTCCCCTACGAGCAGTACTTC.

Only a few counts were recorded for this clone. This chain connects TRBV18 to TRBJ2-7; maybe TRBD2 (5 bases). Trimming took off 2 bases at V and 4 bases at J, with 12 bases between the two ends. CDR3 length: 14 amino acids. Germline V CDR1 and CDR2: KGHSH, LQKENI. The CDR3 nucleotides read TGTGCCAGCTCACCAGGGAGCGAGGGATACGAGCAGTACTTC. This codes for CASSPGSEGYEQYF.

This clone was found once. The rearrangement links TRBV28 to TRBJ2-7; no firm D call. The CDR3 spans 11 residues. Germline lookup yields CDR1 MDHEN and CDR2 SYDVKM. Trimming cost V 6 bases and J 4 bases, with 7 bases left between them. The CDR3 nucleotides are TGTGCCAGCAGAGCAAATTACGAGCAGTACTTC. It specifies CASRANYEQYF.

The sample holds a few counts of this clone. This sequence joins TRBV25-1 and TRBJ2-3, with D hard to call. V lost 6 bases and J 2 bases, leaving 15 bases between the germline ends. Germline lookup yields CDR1 MGHDK and CDR2 SYGVNS. The CDR3 contains 15 residues. The CDR3 DNA follows: TGTGCCAGCAGCTCTGGACCCTCGTACACAGATACGCAGTATTTT. Its translation is CASSSGPSYTDTQYF.

The chain employs TRBV19 and TRBJ2-3; no clear D. Germline-derived CDR1 and CDR2 are LNHDA and SQIVND (reference sequence). The ends were cut back, 5 bases at V and 3 bases at J, with 6 bases in the middle. This CDR3 is built from 12 residues. CDR3 bases: TGTGCCAGTAGTCGCCGTACAGATACGCAGTATTTT. This codes for CASSRRTDTQYF.

The chain uses TRBV6-4 and TRBJ2-3; 7 positions agree with TRBD2. Trimming removed 6 bases from V and 1 base from J; junction bases left unmatched: 13. CDR1 and CDR2 (germline): MRHNA, SNTAGT. This CDR3 is 17 amino acids long. The CDR3 DNA reads TGTGCCAGCAGCGAAGCCGGGACCCGGGAGGGCACAGATACGCAGTATTTT. Residues: CASSEAGTREGTDTQYF.